This TCR beta chain comes out of a study of T cell responses to AZD1222 COVID-19 vaccine. Losses at the gene ends were 3 bases for V and 7 bases for J; bases not matched to a gene: 7. This CDR3 contains 15 residues. CDR1 is MDHEN, CDR2 SYDVKM, per germline. Here immunoSEQ multiplex PCR was the method, and the copy in TCRdb shows in-frame clones only, minus some. Altogether roughly 150,000 clones are present, 85% to 95% being singletons, with the ten largest covering approximately 7%. The chain has TRBV28 and TRBJ1-5, with 9 bases fitting TRBD1. Here the sequenced sample was peripheral blood, taken 28 days after the second AZD1222 dose. The clonotype originates from an adult who received the AZD1222 COVID-19 vaccine. The CDR3 loop is CASSFGTGIKQPQHF. DNA for the CDR3: TGTGCCAGCAGTTTTGGGACAGGGATAAAGCAGCCCCAGCATTTT.